Below, 7 T cell receptor beta chains from the same sample are listed, as sequenced in a study of shared clonotypes between healthy human individuals. Data came from immunoSEQ multiplex PCR; TCRdb stores just in-frame clones and leaves some out. Of roughly 1,000,000 clones listed, 78% are singletons. Specimen: memory CD4+ T cells from PBMCs. Subset meaning: CD45RA-negative fraction. The receptors derive from a young man in good health. Some clones in this sample may be carry-over from other donors' samples.

The chain links TRBV7-3 to TRBJ2-2; 11 bases align to TRBD1. The CDR3 extends over 15 amino acids. Germline V CDR1 and CDR2: SGHTA, FQGTGA. With V trimmed by 4 bases and J by 7 bases, 5 bases remained unmatched. The DNA for the CDR3 is TGTGCCAGCAGCTCCGGACAGGGGGCGTTCGGGGAGCTGTTTTTT. Its translation: CASSSGQGAFGELFF. The full variable domain, with the rest looked up from reference TRBV7-3 and TRBJ2-2, is GAGVSQTPSNKVTEKGKYVELRCDPISGHTALYWYRQSLGQGPEFLIYFQGTGAADDSGLPNDRFFAVRPEGSVSTLKIQRTERGDSAVYLCASSSGQGAFGELFFGEGSRLTVL.

The chain is built from TRBV5-2 and TRBJ2-7; TRBD2 is the table's D call and was not checked against the DNA. TRBV5-2 is a pseudogene locus. The CDR3 is 21 residues long. CDR3 region: CASNLPIPGTSGATLVYEQYF. CDR3 nucleotides: TGTGCCAGCAACTTGCCTATTCCCGGGACTAGCGGGGCCACCTTGGTCTACGAGCAGTACTTC.

This clone was seen only a few times. The V gene is TRBV6-1, the J gene TRBJ2-5; perhaps TRBD1 as D (6 bases). CDR3 length equals 15 residues. CDR1 and CDR2 from the germline V gene are MNHNS and SASEGT. The V and J ends lost 7 bases and 4 bases respectively, with 19 bases between them. CDR3 amino acids: CASTYNPGGGETQYF. Written as DNA, the CDR3 is TGTGCCAGCACCTATAACCCTGGGGGCGGAGAGACCCAGTACTTC.

The chain is built from TRBV10-3 and TRBJ1-5, with 9 bases identical to TRBD1. From germline, CDR1 is ENHRY and CDR2 SYGVKD. The CDR3 has 16 amino acids. The junction had 7 bases not matched to a gene; V was cut back by 2 bases and J by 5 bases. Here the CDR3 reads CAISERFGTGHQPQHF. The CDR3, as DNA: TGTGCCATCAGTGAGAGGTTCGGGACAGGGCATCAGCCCCAGCATTTT.

The V call is TRBV7-9, the J call TRBJ2-1, with a weak D call TRBD2 (5 bases). There are 17 residues in the CDR3. V lost 2 bases and J 3 bases, leaving 17 bases between the germline ends. In germline, CDR1 is SEHNR, CDR2 FQNEAQ (reference sequence). The CDR3 reads CASSLFSVSGFYNEQFF. The CDR3 DNA follows: TGTGCCAGCAGCTTATTTTCCGTATCGGGATTCTACAATGAGCAGTTCTTC.

The rearrangement links TRBV7-6 to TRBJ1-3; the D gene is possibly TRBD1 (6 bases). V lost 2 bases to trimming and J lost 1 base, with 15 bases between them. Germline assignment: CDR1 SGHVS and CDR2 FNYEAQ. The CDR3 contains 17 residues. DNA for the CDR3: TGTGCCAGCAGCTTATTTGGACAGCAGAATTCTGGAAACACCATATATTTT. It specifies CASSLFGQQNSGNTIYF.

This chain uses TRBV7-8 with TRBJ1-4; 10 positions agree with TRBD1. The V gene end was trimmed by 9 bases and the J gene end by 8 bases; junction bases not matched to a gene: 6. This CDR3 has 13 amino acids. Germline V CDR1 and CDR2: SGHVS, FQNEAQ. The CDR3 reads CASGDRGREKLFF. The CDR3 DNA is TGTGCCAGTGGGGACAGGGGACGAGAAAAACTGTTTTTT.